This T cell receptor (beta chain) came from a study of T cell responses to AZD1222 COVID-19 vaccine. Study conclusions and caveats: Donor demographics were predominantly white British with a female majority; clonal diversity may be underestimated.

V dropped 1 base and J dropped 1 base, with 8 bases sitting between them. CDR3 size: 15 residues. The germline V gene encodes CDR1 LGHDT and CDR2 YNNKEL (reference sequence). Sequenced by immunoSEQ multiplex PCR; TCRdb stores in-frame clones only, minus some. The sample carries some 97,000 clones, 88% recorded once. The table lists this clone with a count of one. Its antigen is unidentified. Specimen: peripheral blood, collected on day 0 of AZD1222 vaccination. This receptor was obtained from an adult in good health. V usage is TRBV3-1 (or the pseudogene TRBV3-2) and J usage is TRBJ1-5; TRBD1 is a possible D gene (5 bases). Here the CDR3 reads CASSQGGGSNQPQHF. The CDR3, as DNA: TGTGCCAGCAGCCAAGGCGGGGGGAGCAATCAGCCCCAGCATTTT.